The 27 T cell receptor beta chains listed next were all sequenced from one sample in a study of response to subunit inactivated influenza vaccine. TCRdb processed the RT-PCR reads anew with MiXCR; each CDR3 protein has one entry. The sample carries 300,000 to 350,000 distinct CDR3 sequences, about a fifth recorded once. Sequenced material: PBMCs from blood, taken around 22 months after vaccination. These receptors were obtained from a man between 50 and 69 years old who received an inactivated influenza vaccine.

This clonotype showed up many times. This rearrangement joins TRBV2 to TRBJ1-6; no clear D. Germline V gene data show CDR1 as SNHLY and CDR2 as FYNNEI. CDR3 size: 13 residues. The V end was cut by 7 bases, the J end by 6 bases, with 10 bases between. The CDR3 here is CASTVDVNSPLHF. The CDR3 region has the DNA TGTGCCAGCACCGTGGACGTTAATTCACCCCTCCACTTT.

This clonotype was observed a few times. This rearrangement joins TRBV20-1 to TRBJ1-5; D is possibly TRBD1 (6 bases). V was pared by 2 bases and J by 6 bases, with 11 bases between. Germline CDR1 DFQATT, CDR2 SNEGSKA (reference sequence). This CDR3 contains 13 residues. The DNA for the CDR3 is TGCAGTGCTAGATGGGGGGCGAGTCAGCCCCAGCATTTT. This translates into CSARWGASQPQHF.

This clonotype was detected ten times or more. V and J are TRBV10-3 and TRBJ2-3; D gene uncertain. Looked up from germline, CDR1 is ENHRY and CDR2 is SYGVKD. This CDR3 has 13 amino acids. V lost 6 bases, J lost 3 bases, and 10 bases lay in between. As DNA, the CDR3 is TGTGCCATCAGCTCGCCTAGGACAGATACGCAGTATTTT. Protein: CAISSPRTDTQYF.

CDR3 sequence: CASSSNGGLSGRAGNEQYF. The CDR3 DNA reads as TGTGCCAGCAGCTCCAATGGTGGGCTTAGCGGGAGGGCCGGCAACGAGCAGTACTTC. The genes are TRBV11-1 and TRBJ2-7; 11 nucleotides match TRBD2. The CDR3 consists of 19 residues. The germline CDR1 and CDR2 sequences are SGHAT and FQDESV (reference sequence). V lost 4 bases, J lost 5 bases, and 19 bases stayed unmatched.

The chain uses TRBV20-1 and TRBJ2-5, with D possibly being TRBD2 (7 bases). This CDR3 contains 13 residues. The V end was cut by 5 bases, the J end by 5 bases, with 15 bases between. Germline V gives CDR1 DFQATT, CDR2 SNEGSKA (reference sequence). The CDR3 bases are TGCAGTGCTGGGCGGACTAGGGGGGAGACCCAGTACTTC. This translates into CSAGRTRGETQYF.

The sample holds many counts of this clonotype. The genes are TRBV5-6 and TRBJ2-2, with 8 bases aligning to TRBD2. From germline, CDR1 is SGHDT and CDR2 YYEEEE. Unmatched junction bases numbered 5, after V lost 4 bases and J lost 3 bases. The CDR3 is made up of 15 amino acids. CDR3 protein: CASSGAGVHTGELFF. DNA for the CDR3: TGTGCCAGCAGCGGAGCGGGGGTTCACACCGGGGAGCTGTTTTTT.

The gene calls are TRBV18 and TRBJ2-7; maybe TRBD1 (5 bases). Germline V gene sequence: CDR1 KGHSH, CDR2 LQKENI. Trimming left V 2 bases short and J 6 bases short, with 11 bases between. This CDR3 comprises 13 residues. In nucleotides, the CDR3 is TGTGCCAGCTCACCAGGGTTAGGGGCCGAGCAGTACTTC. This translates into CASSPGLGAEQYF.

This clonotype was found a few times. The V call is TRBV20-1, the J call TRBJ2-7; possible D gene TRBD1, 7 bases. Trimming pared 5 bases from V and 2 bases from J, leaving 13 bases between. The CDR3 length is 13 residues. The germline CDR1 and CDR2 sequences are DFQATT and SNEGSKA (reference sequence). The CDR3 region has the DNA TGCAGTGCTGGACTACAGGGGCCCTACGAGCAGTACTTC. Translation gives CSAGLQGPYEQYF.

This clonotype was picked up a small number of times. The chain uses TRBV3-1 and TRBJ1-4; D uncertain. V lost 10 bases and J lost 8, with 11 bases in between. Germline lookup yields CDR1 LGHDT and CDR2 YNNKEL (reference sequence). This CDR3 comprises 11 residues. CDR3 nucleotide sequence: TGTGCCACCGGACTAAACGAAAAACTGTTTTTT. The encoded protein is CATGLNEKLFF.

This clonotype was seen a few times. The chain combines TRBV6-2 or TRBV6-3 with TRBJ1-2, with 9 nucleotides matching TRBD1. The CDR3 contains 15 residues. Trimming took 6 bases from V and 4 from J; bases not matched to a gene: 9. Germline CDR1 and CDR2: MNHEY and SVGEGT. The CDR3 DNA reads TGTGCCAGCAGAAGAACAGGGGGCGCAAGCTATGGCTACACCTTC. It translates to CASRRTGGASYGYTF.

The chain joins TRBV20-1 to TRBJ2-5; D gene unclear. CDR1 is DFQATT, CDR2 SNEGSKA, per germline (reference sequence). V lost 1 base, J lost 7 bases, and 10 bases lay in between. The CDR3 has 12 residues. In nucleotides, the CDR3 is TGCAGTGCTAGAGTTAACTTGGGGACCCAGTACTTC. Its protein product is CSARVNLGTQYF.

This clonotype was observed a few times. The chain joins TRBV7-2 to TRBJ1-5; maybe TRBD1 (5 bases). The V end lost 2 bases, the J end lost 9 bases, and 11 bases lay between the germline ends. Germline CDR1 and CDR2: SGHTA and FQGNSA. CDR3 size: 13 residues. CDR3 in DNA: TGTGCCAGCAGCTTACGACAGTCGACGCCCCAGCATTTT. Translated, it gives CASSLRQSTPQHF.

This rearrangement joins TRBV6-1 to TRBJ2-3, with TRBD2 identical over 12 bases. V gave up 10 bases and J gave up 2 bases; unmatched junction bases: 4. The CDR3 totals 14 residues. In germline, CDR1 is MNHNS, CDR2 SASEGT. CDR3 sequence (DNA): TGTGCCACTCTAGCGGGGGGGCACACAGATACGCAGTATTTT. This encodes CATLAGGHTDTQYF.

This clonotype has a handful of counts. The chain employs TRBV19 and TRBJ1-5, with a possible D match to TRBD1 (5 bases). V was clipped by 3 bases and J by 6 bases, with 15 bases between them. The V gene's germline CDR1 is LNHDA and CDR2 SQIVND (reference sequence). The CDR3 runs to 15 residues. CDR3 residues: CASSIKPQGFQPQHF. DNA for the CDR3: TGTGCCAGTAGTATTAAACCCCAGGGTTTTCAGCCCCAGCATTTT.

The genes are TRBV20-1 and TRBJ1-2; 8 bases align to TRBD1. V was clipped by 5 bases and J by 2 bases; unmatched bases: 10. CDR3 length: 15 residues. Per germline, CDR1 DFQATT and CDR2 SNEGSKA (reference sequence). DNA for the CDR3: TGCAGTGCTCTGCCAGGGGGCTCGATAAACTATGGCTACACCTTC. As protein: CSALPGGSINYGYTF.

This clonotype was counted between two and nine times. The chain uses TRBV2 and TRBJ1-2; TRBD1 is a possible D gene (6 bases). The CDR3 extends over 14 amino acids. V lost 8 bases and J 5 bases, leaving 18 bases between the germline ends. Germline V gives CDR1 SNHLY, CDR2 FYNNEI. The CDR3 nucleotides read TGTGCCAGCGGGGCAGGGGAGTTTATTTATGGCTACACCTTC. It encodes CASGAGEFIYGYTF. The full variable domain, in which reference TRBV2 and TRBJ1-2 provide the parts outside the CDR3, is EPEVTQTPSHQVTQMGQEVILRCVPISNHLYFYWYRQILGQKVEFLVSFYNNEISEKSEIFDDQFSVERPDGSNFTLKIRSTKLEDSAMYFCASGAGEFIYGYTFGSGTRLTVV.

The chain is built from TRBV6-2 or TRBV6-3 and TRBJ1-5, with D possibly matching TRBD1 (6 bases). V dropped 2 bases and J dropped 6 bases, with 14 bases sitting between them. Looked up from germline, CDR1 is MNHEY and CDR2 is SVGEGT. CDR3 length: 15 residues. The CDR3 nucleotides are TGTGCCAGCAGTTACGTAGCGGGGGGGCGTCAGCCCCAGCATTTT. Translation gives CASSYVAGGRQPQHF.

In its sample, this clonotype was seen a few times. The CDR3 DNA reads TGCAGTGCAAAACGGGGGGAGAGCTCCTACGAGCAGTACTTC. Amino acid sequence: CSAKRGESSYEQYF. The chain links TRBV20-1 to TRBJ2-7, with TRBD2 matching 7 bases. The V gene end was trimmed by 6 bases and the J gene end by 0 bases; junction bases not matched to a gene: 8. Looked up from germline, CDR1 is DFQATT and CDR2 is SNEGSKA (reference sequence). The CDR3 has 14 amino acids.

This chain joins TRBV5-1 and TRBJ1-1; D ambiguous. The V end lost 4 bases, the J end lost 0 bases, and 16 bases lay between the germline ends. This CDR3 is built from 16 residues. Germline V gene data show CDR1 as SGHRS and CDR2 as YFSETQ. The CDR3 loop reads CASSHVQRRLNTEAFF. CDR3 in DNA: TGCGCCAGCAGCCACGTACAGAGGCGATTGAACACTGAAGCTTTCTTT.

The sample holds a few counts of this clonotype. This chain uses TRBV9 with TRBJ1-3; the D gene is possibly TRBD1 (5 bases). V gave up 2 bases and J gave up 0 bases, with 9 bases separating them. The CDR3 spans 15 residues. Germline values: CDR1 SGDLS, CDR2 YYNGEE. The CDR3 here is CASSVGTSSGNTIYF. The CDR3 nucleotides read TGTGCCAGCAGCGTTGGGACCAGCTCTGGAAACACCATATATTTT.

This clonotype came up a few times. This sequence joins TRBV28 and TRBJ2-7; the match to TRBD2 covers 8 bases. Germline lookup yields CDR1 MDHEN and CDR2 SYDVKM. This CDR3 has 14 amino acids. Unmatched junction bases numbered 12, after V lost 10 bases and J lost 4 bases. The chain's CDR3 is CATIKSGGKYEQYF. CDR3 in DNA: TGTGCCACCATTAAGAGCGGGGGCAAATACGAGCAGTACTTC. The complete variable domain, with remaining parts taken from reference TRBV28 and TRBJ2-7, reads DVKVTQSSRYLVKRTGEKVFLECVQDMDHENMFWYRQDPGLGLRLIYFSYDVKMKEKGDIPEGYSVSREKKERFSLILESASTNQTSMYLCATIKSGGKYEQYFGPGTRLTVT.

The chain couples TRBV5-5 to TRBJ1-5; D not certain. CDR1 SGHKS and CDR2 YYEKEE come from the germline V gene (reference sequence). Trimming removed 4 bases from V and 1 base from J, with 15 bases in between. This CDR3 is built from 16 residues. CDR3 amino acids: CASSRLGGLSNQPQHF. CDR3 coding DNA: TGTGCCAGCAGCCGGTTGGGTGGTTTAAGCAATCAGCCCCAGCATTTT.

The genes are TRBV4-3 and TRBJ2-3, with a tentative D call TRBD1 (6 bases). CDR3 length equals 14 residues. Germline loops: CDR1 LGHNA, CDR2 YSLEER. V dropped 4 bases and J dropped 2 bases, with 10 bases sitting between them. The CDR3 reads CASSLRTATDTQYF. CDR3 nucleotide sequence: TGCGCCAGCAGCCTCCGGACAGCCACAGATACGCAGTATTTT.

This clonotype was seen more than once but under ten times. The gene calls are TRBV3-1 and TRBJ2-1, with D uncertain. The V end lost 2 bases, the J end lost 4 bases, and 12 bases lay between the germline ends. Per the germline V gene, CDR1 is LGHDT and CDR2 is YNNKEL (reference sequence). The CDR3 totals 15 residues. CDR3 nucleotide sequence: TGTGCCAGCAGCCAATCGTTAGGATCTTACAATGAGCAGTTCTTC. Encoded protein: CASSQSLGSYNEQFF.

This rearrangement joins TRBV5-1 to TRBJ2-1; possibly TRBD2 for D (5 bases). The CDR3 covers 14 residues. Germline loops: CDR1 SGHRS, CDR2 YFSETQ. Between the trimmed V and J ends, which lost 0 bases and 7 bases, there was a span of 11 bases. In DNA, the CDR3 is TGCGCCAGCAGCTTGGCGGACGGAGGTAATGAGCAGTTCTTC. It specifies CASSLADGGNEQFF.

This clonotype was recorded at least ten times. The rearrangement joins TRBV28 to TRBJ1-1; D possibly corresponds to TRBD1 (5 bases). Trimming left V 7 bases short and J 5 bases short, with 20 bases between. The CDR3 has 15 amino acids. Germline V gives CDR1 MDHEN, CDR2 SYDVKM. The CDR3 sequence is CASTIPRGGRTEAFF. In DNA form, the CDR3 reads TGTGCCAGCACCATACCTCGCGGGGGTCGGACTGAAGCTTTCTTT.

The CDR3 loop is CASTRDRGDSPLHF. The CDR3 DNA sequence: TGCGCCAGCACCCGGGACAGGGGAGATTCACCCCTCCACTTT. The chain recombines TRBV4-1 with TRBJ1-6; TRBD1 aligns across 10 bases. V shed 7 bases, J shed 8 bases, and the junction held 5 bases outside the gene matches. This CDR3 spans 14 amino acids. The germline CDR1 and CDR2 sequences are MGHRA and YSYEKL.